This T cell receptor beta chain was observed in a study of T cell responses to AZD1222 COVID-19 vaccine. For this clone: Its antigen remains unknown.

TCRdb's copy holds only in-frame clones and misses some; the assay was immunoSEQ multiplex PCR. The sample holds about 77,000 clones, more than 90% seen once. Broader study findings: Donors were chiefly white British, with a greater number of females, and clonal diversity was perhaps underestimated.

The receptor was isolated from an adult who received the AZD1222 COVID-19 vaccine. The sample was peripheral blood, taken 28 days after the second AZD1222 dose.

CDR3: CASSPDGEQGSYGYTF. Written as DNA, the CDR3 is TGCGCCAGCAGTCCGGATGGTGAACAGGGGAGCTATGGCTACACCTTC. V is TRBV4-3 and J is TRBJ1-2; 7 nucleotides align to TRBD1. This CDR3 spans 16 amino acids. CDR1 is LGHNA, CDR2 YSLEER, per germline. J was trimmed by 4 bases and V by 6 bases; bases with no gene match: 14.